This entry features one T cell receptor (beta chain) sequence. This clonotype was found many times. The antigen it recognizes is unknown. The record has no base qualities; no much larger clone is one base away. This sample is drawn from a study of T cell repertoires in cytomegalovirus infection (dated by TCRdb to the late 2010s). For the study in its entirety: Because public TCR beta signatures pointed to carriage of CMV infection together with the matching HLA type, the HLA type of each donor mattered for the analysis. Beyond this particular receptor, the publication reports: The ex vivo response was dominated by HLA-C-restricted CMV-specific TCR beta clonotypes, which also provided the single most frequent clonotype in two of eight donors. In both this cohort and an independent 352-donor cohort, the cumulative frequency of public TCR beta family members distinguished carriers of CMV infection plus the relevant HLA type.

These reads were obtained on an Illumina HiSeq 1500. Clones were called with MiXCR by TCRdb after fastp trimmed the public reads at Q25, and only in-frame beta chains were retained. Each entry is one CDR3 protein sequence, shown with its most common DNA and genes. For this sample the table gives about 230,000 distinct CDR3 sequences, of which approximately 24% were detected only once. Of the sample, roughly 20% is held by the ten largest clones. V sheds 1 base and J sheds 6 bases, leaving 13 bases between their ends. From the germline V gene, CDR1 is MGHRA and CDR2 is YSYEKL. The CDR3 runs 15 residues from the cysteine to the phenylalanine. Kept here is only the CDR3 DNA, which spans 45 bases and is read in frame from base 1.

Sequencing input: CD8+ T cells from PBMCs. The V and J segments used are TRBV4-1 and TRBJ1-5; the D region possibly corresponds to TRBD1 (5 bases align). This sequence was found in a human donor in good health (CMV status not recorded). Some clones in this sample may be carry-over from other donors' samples. The DNA sequence reads TGCGCCAGCAGCCAAGGACAGTCAGGACCTCAGCCCCAGCATTTT. It encodes CASSQGQSGPQPQHF.